The 15 T cell receptor beta chains reported below all come from one sample, sequenced in a study of T cells in Graves' hyperthyroidism and ophthalmopathy. Regions amplified from RNA transcripts were the TCR beta CDR3 regions. First-round RT-PCR with HTBI primers amplified the TCR CDR3 region. TCRdb re-derived calls from the multiplex PCR reads in MiXCR, one entry per CDR3 protein. The table lists fewer than 750,000 distinct CDR3 sequences, under 15% of them singletons. Sequencing was performed on blood. The origin of the receptors is a woman aged 40 to 50 with Graves' ophthalmopathy.

Ten or more counts support this clonotype. The germline gene is not matched at one end of the junction; a read error may be the cause. V is TRBV2 and J is TRBJ2-7; 11 bases are a match to TRBD2. Per germline, CDR1 SNHLY and CDR2 FYNNEI. This CDR3 is 18 amino acids long. CDR3 sequence reads: CTSSYPTSGSFRSYEQYF. DNA of the CDR3: TGTACCAGCAGCTACCCAACTAGCGGGAGTTTTCGCTCCTACGAGCAGTACTTC.

This clonotype was seen at least ten times. The rearrangement uses TRBV19 and TRBJ2-7; maybe TRBD1 (7 bases). V lost 5 bases and J lost 3, with 14 bases in between. Germline CDR1 reads LNHDA; CDR2 reads SQIVND (reference sequence). The CDR3 spans 14 residues. CDR3 loop: CASSAGTAGYEQYF. The CDR3 bases are TGTGCCAGTAGTGCCGGGACAGCGGGCTACGAGCAGTACTTC.

This clonotype was seen repeatedly, ten times or more. The chain links TRBV9 to TRBJ2-7; TRBD1 matches 7 bases. There are 15 residues in the CDR3. With V trimmed by 0 bases and J by 5 bases, 8 bases remained unmatched. Germline CDR1 reads SGDLS; CDR2 reads YYNGEE. CDR3 DNA: TGTGCCAGCAGCGTAGAAGACAGGGCAGCCCACGAGCAGTACTTC. This sequence encodes CASSVEDRAAHEQYF.

In its sample, this clonotype was seen a few times. V is TRBV5-5 and J is TRBJ2-2; D is unclear. Per the germline V gene, CDR1 is SGHKS and CDR2 is YYEKEE (reference sequence). The CDR3 contains 17 residues. V lost 0 bases and J 3 bases, leaving 15 bases between the germline ends. CDR3 DNA: TGTGCCAGCAGCTTGGTAAAAACGTGGTGGGACACCGGGGAGCTGTTTTTT. Encoded protein: CASSLVKTWWDTGELFF.

This clonotype was seen many times. The rearrangement links TRBV27 to TRBJ2-2; 7 bases align to TRBD1. The CDR3 is 16 residues long. CDR1 is MNHEY, CDR2 SMNVEV, per germline (reference sequence). The junction had 7 bases not matched to a gene; V was cut back by 3 bases and J by 3 bases. In nucleotides, the CDR3 is TGTGCCAGCAGTTTCTCACCGGGACAGCACACCGGGGAGCTGTTTTTT. As protein: CASSFSPGQHTGELFF.

This clonotype was observed many times. The chain links TRBV27 to TRBJ2-2; TRBD1 matches at 7 bases. The CDR3 consists of 14 residues. Germline V gene lookup returns CDR1 MNHEY and CDR2 SMNVEV (reference sequence). Germline trimming cut 2 bases from V and 6 bases from J; bases unmatched to any gene: 3. Here the CDR3 reads CASSLQTGAGELFF. The CDR3 DNA sequence: TGTGCCAGCAGTTTACAAACAGGGGCCGGGGAGCTGTTTTTT.

This clonotype was counted many times. J is TRBJ2-7 and V is TRBV11-2; D gene ambiguous. From germline, CDR1 is SGHAT and CDR2 FQNNGV. Trimming removed 4 bases at V and 2 bases at J, with 9 bases between. The CDR3 loop spans 13 amino acids. This chain's CDR3 is CASSSVDPYEQYF. In DNA form, the CDR3 reads TGTGCCAGCAGCTCAGTGGACCCCTACGAGCAGTACTTC.

This clonotype showed up many times. V and J are TRBV6-5 and TRBJ2-7, with D unclear. V dropped 3 bases and J dropped 3 bases, with 9 bases sitting between them. This CDR3 has 13 amino acids. Germline V gene lookup returns CDR1 MNHEY and CDR2 SVGAGI. CDR3 DNA: TGTGCCAGCAGTTATAACTCCGGCTACGAGCAGTACTTC. Amino acid sequence: CASSYNSGYEQYF.

This clonotype was recorded at least ten times. This sequence joins TRBV20-1 and TRBJ1-5, with D possibly being TRBD1 (6 bases). Germline lookup yields CDR1 DFQATT and CDR2 SNEGSKA (reference sequence). The CDR3 consists of 15 residues. The V and J ends lost 4 bases and 4 bases respectively, with 17 bases between them. CDR3 protein: CSAKRAGGVNQPQHF. CDR3 in DNA: TGCAGTGCTAAACGGGCGGGGGGCGTAAATCAGCCCCAGCATTTT.

This chain joins TRBV12-3 or TRBV12-4 and TRBJ2-1; D call uncertain. The V end was cut by 6 bases, the J end by 10 bases, with 10 bases between. The CDR3 is made up of 11 amino acids. CDR3 amino acids: CASSPATEQFF. The CDR3 DNA follows: TGTGCCAGCAGCCCTGCAACGGAGCAGTTCTTC.

The table lists this clonotype with many counts. The rearrangement links TRBV4-2 to TRBJ1-1; possibly TRBD1 for D (5 bases). Germline V gene data show CDR1 as LGHNA and CDR2 as YNFKEQ. With 5 bases removed from V and 11 bases from J, the gap between germline ends came to 18 bases. The length of the CDR3 is 13 residues. Here the CDR3 DNA reads TGTGCCAGCAGCGAAATAGGGGACCCGATGGCTTTCTTT. Translating gives CASSEIGDPMAFF.

The table lists this clonotype with many counts. The CDR3: CASVTGGRMGEQYF. The CDR3 DNA follows: TGTGCCAGCGTCACCGGCGGGAGAATGGGGGAGCAGTACTTC. The rearrangement links TRBV28 to TRBJ2-7; TRBD2 agrees at 7 bases. From germline, CDR1 is MDHEN and CDR2 SYDVKM. J gave up 7 bases and V 8 bases, and 14 bases lay outside the gene matches. CDR3 length equals 14 residues.

This clonotype was seen only a few times. CDR3 DNA sequence: TGTGCCAGCAGTCGGCCTATTTATGGGGCGGAGAACGAAGATACGCAGTATTTT. Its translation is CASSRPIYGAENEDTQYF. This chain links TRBV6-2 or TRBV6-3 with TRBJ2-3, with a possible D match to TRBD1 (5 bases). Germline V CDR1 and CDR2: MNHEY, SVGEGT. With 5 bases removed from V and 5 bases from J, the gap between germline ends came to 26 bases. This CDR3 contains 18 residues.

The sample holds many counts of this clonotype. This chain joins TRBV6-5 and TRBJ1-2, with a possible D match to TRBD1 (5 bases). The CDR3 runs to 15 residues. Germline V gives CDR1 MNHEY, CDR2 SVGAGI. V lost 3 bases, J lost 3 bases, and 14 bases lay in between. The CDR3 sequence: CASSYSGQGDYGYTF. CDR3 DNA: TGTGCCAGCAGTTATTCCGGACAAGGGGACTATGGCTACACCTTC.

In its sample, this clonotype was seen many times. The genes are TRBV11-2 and TRBJ1-1; 10 nucleotides agree with TRBD1. The CDR3 consists of 14 residues. Unmatched junction bases numbered 6, after V lost 5 bases and J lost 6 bases. Per the germline V gene, CDR1 is SGHAT and CDR2 is FQNNGV. CDR3 DNA sequence: TGTGCCAGCAGCCCCGACAGGGGGCTGGCTGAAGCTTTCTTT. Its protein is CASSPDRGLAEAFF.